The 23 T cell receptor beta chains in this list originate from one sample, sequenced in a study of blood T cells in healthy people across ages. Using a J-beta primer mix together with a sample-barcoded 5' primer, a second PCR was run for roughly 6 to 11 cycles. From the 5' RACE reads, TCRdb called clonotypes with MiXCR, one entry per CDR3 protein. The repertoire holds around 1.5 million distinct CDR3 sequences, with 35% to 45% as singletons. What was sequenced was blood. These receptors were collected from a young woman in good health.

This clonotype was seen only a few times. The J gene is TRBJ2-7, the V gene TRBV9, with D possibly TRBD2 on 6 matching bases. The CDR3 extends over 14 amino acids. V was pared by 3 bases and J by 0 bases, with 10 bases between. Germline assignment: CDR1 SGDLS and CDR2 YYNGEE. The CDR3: CASSAGLSSYEQYF. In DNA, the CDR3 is TGTGCCAGCAGCGCGGGACTGAGCTCCTACGAGCAGTACTTC.

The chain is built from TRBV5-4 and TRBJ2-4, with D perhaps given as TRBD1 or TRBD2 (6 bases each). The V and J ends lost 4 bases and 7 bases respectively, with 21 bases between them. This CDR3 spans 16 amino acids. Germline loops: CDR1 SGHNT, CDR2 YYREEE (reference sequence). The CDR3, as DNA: TGTGCCAGCAGCCCGAGAGGGGGGACCCAGGCCAACATTCAGTACTTC. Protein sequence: CASSPRGGTQANIQYF.

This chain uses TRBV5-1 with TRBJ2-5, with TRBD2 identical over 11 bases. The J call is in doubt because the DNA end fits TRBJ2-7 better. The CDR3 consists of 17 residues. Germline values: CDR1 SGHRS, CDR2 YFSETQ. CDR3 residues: CASSLDVSSGRTHEQYF. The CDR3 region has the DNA TGCGCCAGCAGCTTGGATGTCTCTAGCGGGAGGACCCACGAGCAGTACTTC.

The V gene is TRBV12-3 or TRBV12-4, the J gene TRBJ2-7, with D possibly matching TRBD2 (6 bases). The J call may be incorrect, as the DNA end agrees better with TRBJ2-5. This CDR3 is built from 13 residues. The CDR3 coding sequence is TGTGCCAGCAGTTTCCTAGCGTTGGAGACCCAGTACTTC. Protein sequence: CASSFLALETQYF.

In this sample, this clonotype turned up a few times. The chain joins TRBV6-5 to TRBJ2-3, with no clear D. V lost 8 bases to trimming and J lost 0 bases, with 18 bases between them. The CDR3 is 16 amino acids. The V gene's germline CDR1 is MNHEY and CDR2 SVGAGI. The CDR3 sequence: CASSNARLASTDTQYF. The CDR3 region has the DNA TGTGCCAGCTCAAACGCGAGACTGGCTAGCACAGATACGCAGTATTTT.

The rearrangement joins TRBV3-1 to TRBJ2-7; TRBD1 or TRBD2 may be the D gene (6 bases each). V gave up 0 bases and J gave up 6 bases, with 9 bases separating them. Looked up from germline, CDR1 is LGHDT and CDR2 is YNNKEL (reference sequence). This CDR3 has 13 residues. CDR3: CASSQEGGPEQYF. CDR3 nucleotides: TGTGCCAGCAGCCAAGAGGGGGGCCCCGAGCAGTACTTC.

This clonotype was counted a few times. This CDR3 reads CSAKGTSGSNEQFF. The CDR3 nucleotides read TGCAGTGCAAAAGGGACTAGCGGGAGTAATGAGCAGTTCTTC. The chain carries TRBV20-1 and TRBJ2-1; 14 bases are shared with TRBD2. The CDR3 is made up of 14 amino acids. The ends lost 6 bases at V and 7 bases at J; junction bases unmatched: 5. CDR1 and CDR2 (germline): DFQATT, SNEGSKA (reference sequence).

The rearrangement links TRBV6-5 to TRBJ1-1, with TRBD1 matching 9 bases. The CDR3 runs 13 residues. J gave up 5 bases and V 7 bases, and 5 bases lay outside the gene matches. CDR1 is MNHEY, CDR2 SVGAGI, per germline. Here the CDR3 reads CASNRDRETEAFF. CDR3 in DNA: TGTGCCAGCAACCGGGACAGGGAGACTGAAGCTTTCTTT.

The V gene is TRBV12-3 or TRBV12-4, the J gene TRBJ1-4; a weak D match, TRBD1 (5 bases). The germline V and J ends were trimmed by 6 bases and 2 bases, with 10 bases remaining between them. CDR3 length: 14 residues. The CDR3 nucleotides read TGTGCCAGCAGGGGGGGACTGACTAATGAAAAACTGTTTTTT. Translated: CASRGGLTNEKLFF.

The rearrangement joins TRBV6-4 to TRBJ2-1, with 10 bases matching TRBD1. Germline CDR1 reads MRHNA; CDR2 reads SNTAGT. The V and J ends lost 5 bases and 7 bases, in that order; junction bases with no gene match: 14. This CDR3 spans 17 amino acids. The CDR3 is CASSQIRTGGIGNEQFF. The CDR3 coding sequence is TGTGCCAGCAGTCAAATACGGACAGGGGGAATTGGGAATGAGCAGTTCTTC.

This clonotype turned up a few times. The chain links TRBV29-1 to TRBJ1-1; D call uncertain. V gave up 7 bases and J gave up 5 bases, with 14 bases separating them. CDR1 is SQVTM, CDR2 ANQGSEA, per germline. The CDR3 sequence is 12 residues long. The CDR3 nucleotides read TGCAGCGCCGAGCGGGGAATGACTGAAGCTTTCTTT. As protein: CSAERGMTEAFF.

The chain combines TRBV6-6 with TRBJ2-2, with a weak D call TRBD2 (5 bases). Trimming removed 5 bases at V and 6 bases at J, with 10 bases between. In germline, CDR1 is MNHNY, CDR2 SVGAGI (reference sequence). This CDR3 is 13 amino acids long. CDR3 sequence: CASSNREPGELFF. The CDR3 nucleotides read TGTGCCAGCAGTAACCGGGAACCCGGGGAGCTGTTTTTT.

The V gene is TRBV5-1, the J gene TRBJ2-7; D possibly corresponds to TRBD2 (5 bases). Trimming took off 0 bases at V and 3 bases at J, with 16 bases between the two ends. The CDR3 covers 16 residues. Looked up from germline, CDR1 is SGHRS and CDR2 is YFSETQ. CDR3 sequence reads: CASSLGGDRGFYEQYF. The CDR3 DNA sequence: TGCGCCAGCAGCTTGGGTGGGGATCGAGGGTTCTACGAGCAGTACTTC.

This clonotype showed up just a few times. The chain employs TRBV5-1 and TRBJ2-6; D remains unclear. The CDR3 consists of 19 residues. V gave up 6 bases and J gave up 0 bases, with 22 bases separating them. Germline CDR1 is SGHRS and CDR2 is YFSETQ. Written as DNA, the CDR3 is TGCGCCAGCACCCCTTCCCTGACATATACAAGCTCTGGGGCCAACGTCCTGACTTTC. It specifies CASTPSLTYTSSGANVLTF. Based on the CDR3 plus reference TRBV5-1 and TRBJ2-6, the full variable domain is KAGVTQTPRYLIKTRGQQVTLSCSPISGHRSVSWYQQTPGQGLQFLFEYFSETQRNKGNFPGRFSGRQFSNSRSEMNVSTLELGDSALYLCASTPSLTYTSSGANVLTFGAGSRLTVL.

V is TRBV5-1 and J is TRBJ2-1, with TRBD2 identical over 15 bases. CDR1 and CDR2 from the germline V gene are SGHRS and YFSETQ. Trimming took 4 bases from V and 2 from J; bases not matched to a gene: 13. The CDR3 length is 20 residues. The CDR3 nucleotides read TGCGCCAGCAGCCTGGGACTAGCGGGAGGCTTTGGAGTCACCTACAATGAGCAGTTCTTC. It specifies CASSLGLAGGFGVTYNEQFF.

Written as DNA, the CDR3 is TGCGCCAGCAGCTGGACAGGGGTCCTCTCCCCCCTTGCAACTAATGAAAAACTGTTTTTT. This gives the protein CASSWTGVLSPLATNEKLFF. The rearrangement uses TRBV5-1 and TRBJ1-4; 9 bases line up with TRBD1. The CDR3 covers 20 residues. Trimming cost V 3 bases and J 0 bases; bases outside gene matches: 15. Germline assignment: CDR1 SGHRS and CDR2 YFSETQ. Combining the CDR3 with reference TRBV5-1 and TRBJ1-4 gives the whole variable domain KAGVTQTPRYLIKTRGQQVTLSCSPISGHRSVSWYQQTPGQGLQFLFEYFSETQRNKGNFPGRFSGRQFSNSRSEMNVSTLELGDSALYLCASSWTGVLSPLATNEKLFFGSGTQLSVL.

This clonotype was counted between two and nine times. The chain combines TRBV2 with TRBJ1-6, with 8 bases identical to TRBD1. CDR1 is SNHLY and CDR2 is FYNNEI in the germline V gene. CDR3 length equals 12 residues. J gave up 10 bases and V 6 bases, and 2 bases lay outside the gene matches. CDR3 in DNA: TGTGCCAGCAGAACAGGGGGATCACCCCTCCACTTT. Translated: CASRTGGSPLHF.

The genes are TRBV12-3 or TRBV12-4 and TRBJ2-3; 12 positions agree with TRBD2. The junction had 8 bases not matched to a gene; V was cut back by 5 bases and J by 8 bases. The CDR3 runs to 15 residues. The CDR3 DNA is TGTGCCAGCAGTGAGCCGCTAGCGGGGGGGGTTACGCAGTATTTT. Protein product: CASSEPLAGGVTQYF.

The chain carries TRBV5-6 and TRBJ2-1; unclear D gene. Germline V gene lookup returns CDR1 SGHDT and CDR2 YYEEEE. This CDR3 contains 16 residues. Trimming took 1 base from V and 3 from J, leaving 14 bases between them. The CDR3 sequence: CASSLKGRQIYNEQFF. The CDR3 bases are TGTGCCAGCAGCTTGAAGGGAAGGCAGATCTACAATGAGCAGTTCTTC.

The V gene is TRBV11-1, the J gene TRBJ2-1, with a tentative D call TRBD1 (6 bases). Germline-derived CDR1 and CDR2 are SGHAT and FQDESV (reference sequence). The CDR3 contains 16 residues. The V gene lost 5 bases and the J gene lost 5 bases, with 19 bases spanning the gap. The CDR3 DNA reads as TGTGCCAGCAGCCCCCGGCCCGGGACAAGAAACAATGAGCAGTTCTTC. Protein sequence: CASSPRPGTRNNEQFF.

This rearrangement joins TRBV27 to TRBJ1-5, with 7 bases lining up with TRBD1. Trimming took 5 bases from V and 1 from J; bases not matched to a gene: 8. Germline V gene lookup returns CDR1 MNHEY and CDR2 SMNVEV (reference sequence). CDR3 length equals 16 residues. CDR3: CASSPRTGSSNQPQHF. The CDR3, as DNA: TGTGCCAGCAGTCCACGGACAGGATCAAGCAATCAGCCCCAGCATTTT.

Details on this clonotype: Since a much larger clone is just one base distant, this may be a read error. The DNA of the CDR3 is TGCAGCGTTGGTGACGGTAAAGAGACCCAGTACTTC. Protein product: CSVGDGKETQYF. The chain combines TRBV29-1 with TRBJ2-7; D is ambiguous. The closer fit of TRBJ2-5 to the DNA end suggests the J call may be wrong. The CDR3 spans 12 residues. The germline gives CDR1 SQVTM, CDR2 ANQGSEA.

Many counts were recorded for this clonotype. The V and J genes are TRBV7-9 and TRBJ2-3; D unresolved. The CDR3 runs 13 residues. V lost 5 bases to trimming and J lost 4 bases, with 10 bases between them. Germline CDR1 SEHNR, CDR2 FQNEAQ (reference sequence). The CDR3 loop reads CASSPRWADTQYF. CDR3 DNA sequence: TGTGCCAGCAGCCCTCGTTGGGCAGATACGCAGTATTTT.